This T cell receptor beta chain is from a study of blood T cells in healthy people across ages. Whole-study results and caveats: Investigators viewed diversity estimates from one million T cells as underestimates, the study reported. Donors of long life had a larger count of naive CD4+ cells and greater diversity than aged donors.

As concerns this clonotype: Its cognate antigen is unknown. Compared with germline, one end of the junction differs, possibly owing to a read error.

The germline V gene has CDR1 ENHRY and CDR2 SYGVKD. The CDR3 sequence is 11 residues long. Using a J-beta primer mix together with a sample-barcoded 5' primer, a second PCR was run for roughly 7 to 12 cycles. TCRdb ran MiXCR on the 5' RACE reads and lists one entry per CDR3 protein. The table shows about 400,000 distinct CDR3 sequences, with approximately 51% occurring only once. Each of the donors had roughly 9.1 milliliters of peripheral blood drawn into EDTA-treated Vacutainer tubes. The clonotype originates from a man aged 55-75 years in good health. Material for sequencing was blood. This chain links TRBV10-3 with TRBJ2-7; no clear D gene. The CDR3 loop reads CTISDTYEQYF. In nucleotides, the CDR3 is TGTACCATCAGTGACACCTACGAGCAGTACTTC.